One and the same sample provided the 27 T cell receptor beta chains below, sequenced in a study of T cell responses to AZD1222 COVID-19 vaccine. Repertoires were generated with immunoSEQ multiplex PCR, while TCRdb's copy carries only in-frame clones and drops some. The sample lists 95,000 to 100,000 clones, about 86% seen once, with around 1.5% in the top ten. Material: peripheral blood, obtained on day 0 of AZD1222 vaccination. These receptors were collected from an adult in good health.

The chain recombines TRBV4-2 with TRBJ2-7; D uncertain. V lost 4 bases and J 2 bases, leaving 9 bases between the germline ends. This CDR3 is built from 13 residues. The germline V gene has CDR1 LGHNA and CDR2 YNFKEQ. The CDR3: CASSPPGPYEQYF. The CDR3 DNA reads as TGTGCCAGCAGCCCTCCCGGACCCTACGAGCAGTACTTC.

The CDR3 spells CASSAPGKDRISPLHF. The CDR3, as DNA: TGTGCCAGCAGTGCCCCTGGCAAGGACAGGATTTCACCCCTCCACTTT. This chain connects TRBV25-1 to TRBJ1-6, with 7 positions matching TRBD1. The germline V gene encodes CDR1 MGHDK and CDR2 SYGVNS. This CDR3 is 16 amino acids long. The ends lost 4 bases at V and 9 bases at J; junction bases unmatched: 12.

The J gene is TRBJ1-5, the V gene TRBV5-6; TRBD1 is a possible D gene (5 bases). There are 14 residues in the CDR3. V was trimmed by 0 bases and J by 8 bases, leaving 12 bases between them. Per the germline V gene, CDR1 is SGHDT and CDR2 is YYEEEE. The CDR3 DNA reads as TGTGCCAGCAGCTTGGGGGGACGCGCGGAGCCCCAGCATTTT. Translating gives CASSLGGRAEPQHF.

The chain is built from TRBV28 and TRBJ1-1; 9 bases line up with TRBD1. V was clipped by 4 bases and J by 5 bases; unmatched bases: 8. The V gene's germline CDR1 is MDHEN and CDR2 SYDVKM. This CDR3 region has 15 residues. The CDR3 coding sequence is TGTGCCAGCAGTTCCTATGGGACAGGGTCAACTGAAGCTTTCTTT. Translated: CASSSYGTGSTEAFF. Together with reference TRBV28 and TRBJ1-1, the CDR3 gives the full variable domain: DVKVTQSSRYLVKRTGEKVFLECVQDMDHENMFWYRQDPGLGLRLIYFSYDVKMKEKGDIPEGYSVSREKKERFSLILESASTNQTSMYLCASSSYGTGSTEAFFGQGTRLTVV.

The chain carries TRBV6-4 and TRBJ1-5; D gene unclear. Per germline, CDR1 MRHNA and CDR2 SNTAGT. V lost 4 bases, J lost 6 bases, and 10 bases lay in between. This CDR3 is 13 amino acids long. CDR3 DNA: TGTGCCAGCAGTGGTGGGGTGGGTCAGCCCCAGCATTTT. This codes for CASSGGVGQPQHF.

This clone was recorded only once. The gene calls are TRBV5-8 and TRBJ1-1, with unresolved D. CDR1 is SGHTS, CDR2 YDEGEE, per germline. This CDR3 is built from 13 residues. V was trimmed by 0 bases and J by 1 base, leaving 4 bases between them. The CDR3: CASSLGGNTEAFF. CDR3 nucleotide sequence: TGTGCCAGCAGCTTGGGAGGGAACACTGAAGCTTTCTTT.

The chain is built from TRBV27 and TRBJ2-3, with TRBD2 identical over 13 bases. The J segment lost 6 bases and the V segment lost 6 bases, leaving 9 bases of the junction unmatched. Germline V gene lookup returns CDR1 MNHEY and CDR2 SMNVEV (reference sequence). The CDR3 totals 16 residues. Here the CDR3 DNA reads TGTGCCAGCAGACGACTAGCGGGAGGAAGATCGGATACGCAGTATTTT. Amino acid sequence: CASRRLAGGRSDTQYF.

The chain carries TRBV4-3 and TRBJ2-7, with D unresolved. The germline V gene encodes CDR1 LGHNA and CDR2 YSLEER. Trimming took 0 bases from V and 1 from J, leaving 7 bases between them. The CDR3 is made up of 14 amino acids. Here the CDR3 DNA reads TGCGCCAGCAGCCAAGAATCCCGGTCCTACGAGCAGTACTTC. Its protein product is CASSQESRSYEQYF.

The chain recombines TRBV4-3 with TRBJ2-3; D is ambiguous. The CDR3 extends over 15 amino acids. Looked up from germline, CDR1 is LGHNA and CDR2 is YSLEER. Trimming took off 2 bases at V and 5 bases at J, with 14 bases between the two ends. CDR3 amino acids: CASSQRARSIDTQYF. Written as DNA, the CDR3 is TGCGCCAGCAGCCAACGAGCTAGGTCAATAGATACGCAGTATTTT.

This chain connects TRBV7-2 to TRBJ2-5; TRBD1 matches at 8 bases. In germline, CDR1 is SGHTA, CDR2 FQGNSA. The CDR3 contains 17 residues. V was clipped by 7 bases and J by 4 bases; unmatched bases: 17. The CDR3 is CASNLHGQGAEGETQYF. CDR3 nucleotide sequence: TGTGCCAGCAACCTCCACGGCCAGGGGGCCGAGGGAGAGACCCAGTACTTC.

V is TRBV3-1 (or the pseudogene TRBV3-2) and J is TRBJ1-3; D not resolved. The V and J ends lost 0 bases and 7 bases respectively, with 19 bases between them. The CDR3 has 17 residues. The germline gives CDR1 LGHDT, CDR2 YNNKEL (reference sequence). The CDR3 nucleotides read TGTGCCAGCAGCCAAGATTTGGTCTCGCCAGGAGGGAACACCATATATTTT. It codes for CASSQDLVSPGGNTIYF.

V and J are TRBV3-1 (or the pseudogene TRBV3-2) and TRBJ1-3; D is possibly TRBD1 (5 bases). This CDR3 region has 18 residues. Germline V gives CDR1 LGHDT, CDR2 YNNKEL (reference sequence). V was shortened by 4 bases and J by 0 bases, with 19 bases between the two germline ends. CDR3 sequence (DNA): TGTGCCAGCAGCCTACCCCATGGAACAGGAAGCTCTGGAAACACCATATATTTT. It specifies CASSLPHGTGSSGNTIYF.

V usage is TRBV6-5 and J usage is TRBJ2-7, with TRBD1 matching 7 bases. CDR3 size: 14 residues. The V gene's germline CDR1 is MNHEY and CDR2 SVGAGI. Germline trimming cut 4 bases from V and 2 bases from J; bases unmatched to any gene: 5. The CDR3 nucleotides read TGTGCCAGCAGTTTAGGACAGGCTACCTACGAGCAGTACTTC. This gives the protein CASSLGQATYEQYF.

V usage is TRBV28 and J usage is TRBJ1-4; maybe TRBD1 (5 bases). The germline V and J ends were trimmed by 2 bases and 8 bases, with 15 bases remaining between them. The CDR3 is made up of 15 amino acids. Germline CDR1 reads MDHEN; CDR2 reads SYDVKM. The CDR3 loop reads CASSLRGAGPEKLFF. In nucleotides, the CDR3 is TGTGCCAGCAGTTTACGCGGGGCAGGTCCGGAAAAACTGTTTTTT.

The gene calls are TRBV6-5 and TRBJ2-7; TRBD1 matches at 8 bases. Germline lookup yields CDR1 MNHEY and CDR2 SVGAGI. V lost 7 bases and J lost 4; bases outside the gene matches: 6. This CDR3 region has 13 residues. CDR3 loop: CASIQGARYEQYF. The CDR3 DNA is TGTGCCAGCATTCAGGGGGCGAGGTACGAGCAGTACTTC.

V gene TRBV7-3 combines with J gene TRBJ1-1; D not resolved. Germline lookup yields CDR1 SGHTA and CDR2 FQGTGA. V lost 4 bases and J 1 base, leaving 7 bases between the germline ends. The CDR3 totals 13 residues. The CDR3 DNA reads as TGTGCCAGCAGCTCCGATTCGAACACTGAAGCTTTCTTT. This gives the protein CASSSDSNTEAFF.

This chain uses TRBV27 with TRBJ2-1; TRBD1 might be the D (5 bases). Germline V gene data show CDR1 as MNHEY and CDR2 as SMNVEV (reference sequence). This CDR3 is 14 amino acids long. V was trimmed by 5 bases and J by 10 bases, leaving 18 bases between them. The CDR3 reads CASSPKDDRDEQFF. In DNA, the CDR3 is TGTGCCAGCAGTCCCAAGGATGACAGAGACGAGCAGTTCTTC.

The V gene is TRBV7-2, the J gene TRBJ1-2; TRBD1 aligns across 7 bases. The CDR3 covers 16 residues. V shed 7 bases, J shed 5 bases, and the junction held 16 bases outside the gene matches. Germline CDR1 SGHTA, CDR2 FQGNSA. DNA for the CDR3: TGTGCCAGCAACAAAAATCTAAACAGGGGACGTTATGGCTACACCTTC. Protein: CASNKNLNRGRYGYTF.

V and J are TRBV20-1 and TRBJ1-2; tentative D call: TRBD1 (5 bases). Trimming cost V 3 bases and J 3 bases, with 14 bases left between them. Germline V gene sequence: CDR1 DFQATT, CDR2 SNEGSKA (reference sequence). The CDR3 length is 14 residues. The CDR3 DNA sequence: TGCAGTGCTAGTGTCGTCAGGGATGACTATGGCTACACCTTC. Protein product: CSASVVRDDYGYTF.

This clone was detected only a few times. CDR3 residues: CASSFARGEQYF. The CDR3 nucleotides read TGTGCCAGCAGCTTCGCCAGGGGCGAGCAGTACTTC. The chain has TRBV3-1 (or the pseudogene TRBV3-2) and TRBJ2-7, with a possible D match to TRBD1 (6 bases). V shed 5 bases and J shed 6 bases, with 11 bases lying between them. The CDR3 consists of 12 residues. The V gene's germline CDR1 is LGHDT and CDR2 YNNKEL (reference sequence).

This clone was counted a single time. V is TRBV28 and J is TRBJ2-7; 7 bases agree with TRBD2. The CDR3 sequence is 12 residues long. In germline, CDR1 is MDHEN, CDR2 SYDVKM. V shed 7 bases and J 2 bases; nucleotides not matched to a gene: 2. CDR3: CASTAGAYEQYF. CDR3 coding DNA: TGTGCCAGCACGGCGGGAGCCTACGAGCAGTACTTC.

J is TRBJ2-3 and V is TRBV6-2 or TRBV6-3; D is possibly TRBD2 (5 bases). With 4 bases removed from V and 0 bases from J, the gap between germline ends came to 11 bases. CDR3 length equals 15 residues. Germline V gives CDR1 MNHEY, CDR2 SVGEGT. The CDR3 is CASSSDYTSTDTQYF. The DNA of the CDR3 is TGTGCCAGCAGTTCCGACTACACTAGCACAGATACGCAGTATTTT.

The chain carries TRBV5-5 and TRBJ2-5; D perhaps matches TRBD1 (5 bases). From germline, CDR1 is SGHKS and CDR2 YYEKEE (reference sequence). V was trimmed by 3 bases and J by 5 bases, leaving 20 bases between them. The CDR3 totals 16 residues. The DNA for the CDR3 is TGTGCCAGCAGCTCCGACCCGACAGCTCAAGCGGAGACCCAGTACTTC. As protein: CASSSDPTAQAETQYF.

The V call is TRBV6-2 or TRBV6-3, the J call TRBJ1-4; D remains ambiguous. Trimming took off 4 bases at V and 0 bases at J, with 6 bases between the two ends. This CDR3 spans 14 amino acids. Germline CDR1 is MNHEY and CDR2 is SVGEGT. CDR3 DNA: TGTGCCAGCAGTTCGGTCTCAACTAATGAAAAACTGTTTTTT. Its protein is CASSSVSTNEKLFF.

This clone appeared a single time. This sequence joins TRBV27 and TRBJ1-2; D not resolved. With 6 bases removed from V and 14 bases from J, the gap between germline ends came to 16 bases. The CDR3 is made up of 11 amino acids. Germline assignment: CDR1 MNHEY and CDR2 SMNVEV (reference sequence). In DNA form, the CDR3 reads TGTGCCAGCAGGAACAATTGGGTTGAGACCTTC. Amino acids: CASRNNWVETF.

The chain has TRBV14 and TRBJ1-1; perhaps TRBD1 as D (5 bases). The length of the CDR3 is 17 residues. V gave up 1 base and J gave up 5 bases, with 20 bases separating them. Germline V gene sequence: CDR1 SGHDN, CDR2 FVKESK. The CDR3, as DNA: TGTGCCAGCAGCCAAGTTGGGGCAGGACCCGGGGGGACTGAAGCTTTCTTT. Translated, it gives CASSQVGAGPGGTEAFF. The full variable domain, its missing parts supplied by reference TRBV14 and TRBJ1-1, is EAGVTQFPSHSVIEKGQTVTLRCDPISGHDNLYWYRRVMGKEIKFLLHFVKESKQDESGMPNNRFLAERTGGTYSTLKVQPAELEDSGVYFCASSQVGAGPGGTEAFFGQGTRLTVV.

CDR3 in amino acids: CASSTRHGSSEQYF. The CDR3 region has the DNA TGTGCCAGCAGCACCCGACACGGGTCGTCCGAGCAGTACTTC. The chain recombines TRBV9 with TRBJ2-7; D is unclear. CDR1 and CDR2 (germline): SGDLS, YYNGEE. V dropped 4 bases and J dropped 6 bases, with 17 bases sitting between them. There are 14 residues in the CDR3.